This T cell receptor (beta chain) emerged from a study of glioma-infiltrating T cells after dendritic cell vaccination. The time point is: after dendritic cell vaccination, including at tumor progression/relapse. The CDR3 length is 20 residues. The V gene end was trimmed by 0 bases and the J gene end by 0 bases; junction bases not matched to a gene: 14. Germline CDR1 and CDR2: SGHNT and YYREEE (reference sequence). Some clones are missing from TCRdb's copy, which holds only in-frame ones; the method was immunoSEQ multiplex PCR. In the table there are tens of thousands of clones, more than 75% of which are singletons.

The receptor's source is a human donor with glioblastoma. The material sequenced was blood, taken after dendritic cell vaccination. The chain uses TRBV5-4 and TRBJ2-5, with 10 bases that match TRBD1. Here the CDR3 DNA reads TGTGCCAGCAGCTTGGTCCTGTGGACAGGGGGTGGGGGTTACCAAGAGACCCAGTACTTC. Translating it yields CASSLVLWTGGGGYQETQYF.